The rows below give T cell receptor beta chains drawn from one sample of a study of graft-versus-host responses after intestinal transplantation. The table came from immunoSEQ multiplex PCR; TCRdb's copy has only in-frame clones and leaves some out. This table holds around 12,000 clones, 93% found once. The source material was PBMCs, sampled 1032 days after intestinal transplantation. Receptor source: a human patient who received an intestinal transplant, so some T cells may come from the graft donor. Each CDR3 is given without its conserved first and last residue. Each record gives: V gene, CDR3 protein.

TRBV9 ASREQGNYGYT
TRBV29-1 SVPLRGGTGELF
TRBV7-6 ASSLVKGLGANVLT
TRBV6-1 ASSGIGSSYGYT
TRBV2 ASSEPLLGGPPRSGELF
TRBV7-5 ARSLSGLEEQY
TRBV5-4 ASSPERGGSYEQY
TRBV27 ASSRPGQIYEQY
TRBV29-1 SSSTGLEETQY
TRBV9 ASSAPGQDLTDTQY
TRBV6-1 ASSEAGYSNQPQH
TRBV13 ASSSRDRLPIGGYT
TRBV13 ASSPRALGTEAF
TRBV6-1 ASSEDQGFIYEQY
TRBV4-1 ASSQAPTSGGWETQY
TRBV5-1 ASSLERYEQF
TRBV6-4 ASSESAGASTEAF
TRBV7-3 ASSLGVNQPQH
TRBV10-3 AISGPSSYNEQF
TRBV5-6 ASSFRDRPNQPQH
TRBV11-2 ASSFSGGYEQY
TRBV6-5 ASSYGTGNNEQF
TRBV7-9 ASSSGGDNGQF
TRBV7-6 ASSAEGTGGWEQY
TRBV7-8 ASSPAQVEVYEQY
TRBV4-1 ASSQEEAGGTDTQY
TRBV19 ASSPRPGDYT
TRBV7-9 ASSPQTAGPGGYT
TRBV27 ASSLSGSSSGLTGNTIY
TRBV6-6 ASSGRGGEAF
TRBV2 ASKERGVSYEQY
TRBV19 ASTPDSSAYGYT
TRBV7-8 ASSGQENTEAF
TRBV5-1 ASRPSTGVTEAF
TRBV29-1 SVDGEGNTGELF
TRBV4-1 ASSQDFETQY
TRBV10-1 ASRDTGGNSPLH
TRBV10-3 AIRRGAEAF
TRBV5-1 ASSLGDLRAGELF
TRBV2 ASSEQDSSNSPLH
TRBV6-1 ASRPPNTEAF
TRBV18 ASSPEDRLNQPQH
TRBV2 ASSVQGVPIYGYT
TRBV4-1 ASSQGQGDYEQY
TRBV2 ASSPSTSGETQY
TRBV5-4 ASSPGQQKDEQY
TRBV29-1 SVVIGTLYY
TRBV5-1 AGSEGGPQETQY